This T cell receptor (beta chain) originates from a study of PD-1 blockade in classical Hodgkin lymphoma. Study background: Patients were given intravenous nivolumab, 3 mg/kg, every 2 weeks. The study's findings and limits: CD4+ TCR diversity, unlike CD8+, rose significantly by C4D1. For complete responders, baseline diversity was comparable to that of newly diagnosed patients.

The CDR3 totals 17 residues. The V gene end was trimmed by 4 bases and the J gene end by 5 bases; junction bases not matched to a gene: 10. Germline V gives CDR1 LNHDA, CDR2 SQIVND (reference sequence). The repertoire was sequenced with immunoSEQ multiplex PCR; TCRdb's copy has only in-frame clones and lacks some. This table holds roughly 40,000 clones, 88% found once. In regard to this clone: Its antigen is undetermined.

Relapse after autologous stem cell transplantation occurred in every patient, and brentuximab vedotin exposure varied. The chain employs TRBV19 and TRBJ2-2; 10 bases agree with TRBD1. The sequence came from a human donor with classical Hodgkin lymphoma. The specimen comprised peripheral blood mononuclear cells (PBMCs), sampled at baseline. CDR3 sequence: CASSTRQGADRTGELFF. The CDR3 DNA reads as TGTGCCAGTAGTACAAGACAGGGGGCGGACAGAACCGGGGAGCTGTTTTTT.